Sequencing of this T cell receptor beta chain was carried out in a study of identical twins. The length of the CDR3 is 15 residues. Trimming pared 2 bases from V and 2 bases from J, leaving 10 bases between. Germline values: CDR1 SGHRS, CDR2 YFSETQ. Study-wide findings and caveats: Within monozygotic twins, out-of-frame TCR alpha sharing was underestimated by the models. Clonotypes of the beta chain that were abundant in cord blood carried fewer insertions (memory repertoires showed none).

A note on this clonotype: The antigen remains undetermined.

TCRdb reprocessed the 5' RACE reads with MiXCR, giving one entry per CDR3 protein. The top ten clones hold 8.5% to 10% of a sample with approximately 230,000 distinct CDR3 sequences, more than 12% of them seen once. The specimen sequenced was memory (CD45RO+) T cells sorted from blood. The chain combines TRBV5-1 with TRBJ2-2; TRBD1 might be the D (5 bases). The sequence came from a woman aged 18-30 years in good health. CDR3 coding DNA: TGCGCCAGCAGCTTTAGCCAGGGAAACACCGGGGAGCTGTTTTTT. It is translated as CASSFSQGNTGELFF.